The entry that follows covers one T cell receptor beta chain sequence. Its antigen is currently not known. Base qualities are not recorded, but no much larger clone differs from it by a single base. Other nucleotide sequences in the sample specify the same CDR3. This entry comes from a study of shared clonotypes between healthy human individuals (dated by TCRdb to the early 2020s). About the study as a whole: Three men and a couple of women, aged 18 to 49 years, made up the cohort. To estimate repertoire size and how much clonotypes are shared between individuals, the study performed deep sequencing of blood TCR repertoires from a few healthy adults. For each donor, CD4 naive and CD4 memory were each run on three plates, CD8 naive on two plates, and CD8 memory on one plate. Each donor's leukapheresis produced roughly between roughly 0.94 and 9.5 billion PBMCs. To increase sequencing depth and limit assay-specific biases, TCR repertoire library preparation and sequencing were carried out by different laboratories using diverse techniques.

The donors were healthy, HIV-negative adults who had no recently reported acute infections or vaccinations. All donors were Caucasian adults living in Nashville, Tennessee, USA. Magnetic negative selection was used to enrich CD4+ T cells, after which naive cells were positively selected on CD45RA and the negative fraction became the memory subset. After blood collection by leukapheresis, PBMCs were isolated using Ficoll-Histopaque density gradient centrifugation and then cryopreserved in the vapor phase of liquid nitrogen. Analytical flow cytometry was used to check the purity and quantity of every magnetically sorted T cell population. From each sorted fraction, genomic DNA was isolated and quantified by UV absorbance on a Nanodrop 2000c. TCR CDR3 regions were amplified from genomic DNA by multiplex PCR using the deep immunoSEQ assay. Genomic DNA extracted from each cell subset was distributed evenly over all wells of several immunoSEQ 96-well plates, and each plate served as one replicate. For sorted subsets, about 200 ng genomic DNA, equal to 30,000 to 35,000 T cell genomes, was loaded into each replicate PCR. Purified libraries were measured with a Qubit 3.0 fluorometer, size-checked on a Bioanalyzer 2100, and measured again with the KAPA Library Quantification kit. A separate single-read 150-cycle Illumina NextSeq 550 flow cell was used to sequence each immunoSEQ 96-well plate. Per the authors' processing: The immunoSEQ output contained only junctional sequences without quality scores, so filtering could not match that applied to full-length reads. Sequences were annotated with PyIR, a Python wrapper for IgBLAST v1.9, using IMGT germline references to assign V/J genes and CDR3. Reads were removed for weak V/J assignments (E-value above 1e-6), missing CDR3, stop codons, out-of-frame junctions, or ambiguous translated residues. V3J clonotypes were defined as sequences sharing an identical inferred V gene, J gene, and CDR3 amino acid sequence. To compute the percentage overlap between repertoires, the number of shared unique clonotypes was divided by the size of the smaller repertoire. Repertoire richness was assessed with RTK rarefaction, the Chao1 estimator, and Recon v2.1 estimates of unobserved clonotypes. OLGA was used to compute generation probabilities for all TCRbeta clonotypes that the gDNA method yielded from a handful of donors. Imported from immuneACCESS, the table was reduced by TCRdb to in-frame sequences with V and J called. These copies leave out some clones; in studies compared against another copy, an unresolved V gene accounts for under half, and the cause of the remainder is not known. The DNA gave D and trimming, while V, J and clone size come from that table. For this sample there are more than 2 million clones; approximately 94% appear just once. Of the sample, roughly 0.13% falls within the top ten clones.

In the germline V gene, CDR1 corresponds to SGHRS and CDR2 to YFSETQ. Taken from cysteine to phenylalanine, the CDR3 has 12 residues. The only DNA kept is the CDR3, 36 bases in frame from the first base. The V and J ends are trimmed by 4 bases and 3 bases, leaving 8 bases between them. Results and caveats for the whole study, not just this receptor: Even with the large sequencing depth, rarefaction of the sorted-subset datasets indicated that sequencing was incomplete. Approximately 5% of naive CD4, roughly 3.6% of naive CD8, 2.3% of memory CD4, and approximately 0.39% of memory CD8 clonotypes were shared across a few donors. Pairwise subsampling indicated that sequencing depth was expected to affect the degree of clonotype sharing among donors. Only blood was sampled, and tissue TCR repertoires likely differ from those in blood. Compared with non-shared clonotypes, the clonotypes found in all four sorted-subset donors had higher generation probabilities. Because the study included a small number of donors, the genetic and exposure-history diversity represented was limited. Naive subsets generally had larger estimated clonotype richness than memory subsets.

The chain is assembled from TRBV5-1 and TRBJ2-7, with a weak D call of TRBD2 (6 bases match). The sequencing input was naive CD4+ T cells sorted from blood. The sample's cell subset or site, from its label and the paper: CD45RA+ positively selected. This TCR was recovered from a man aged 18-30 years in good health. At the DNA level, the sequence is TGCGCCAGCAGCCCGACTAGCTACGAGCAGTACTTC. It translates as CASSPTSYEQYF.